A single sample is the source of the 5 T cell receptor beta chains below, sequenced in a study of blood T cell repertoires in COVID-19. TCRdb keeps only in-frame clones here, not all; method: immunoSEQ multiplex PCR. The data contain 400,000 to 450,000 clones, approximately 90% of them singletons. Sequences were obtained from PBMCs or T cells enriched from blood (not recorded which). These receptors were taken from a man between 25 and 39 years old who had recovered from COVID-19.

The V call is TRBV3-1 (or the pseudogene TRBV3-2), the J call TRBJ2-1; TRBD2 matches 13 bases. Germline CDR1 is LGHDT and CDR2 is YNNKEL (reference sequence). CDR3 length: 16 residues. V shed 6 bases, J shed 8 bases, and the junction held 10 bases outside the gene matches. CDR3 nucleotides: TGTGCCAGCAGTCAGCGCGGACTAGCGGGAGAAGATGAGCAGTTCTTC. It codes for CASSQRGLAGEDEQFF.

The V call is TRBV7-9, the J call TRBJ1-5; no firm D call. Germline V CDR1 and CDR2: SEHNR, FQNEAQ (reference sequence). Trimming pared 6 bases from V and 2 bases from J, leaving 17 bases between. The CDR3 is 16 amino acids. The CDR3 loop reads CASSIGLGSGNQPQHF. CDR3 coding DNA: TGTGCCAGCAGTATCGGATTAGGGAGCGGCAATCAGCCCCAGCATTTT.

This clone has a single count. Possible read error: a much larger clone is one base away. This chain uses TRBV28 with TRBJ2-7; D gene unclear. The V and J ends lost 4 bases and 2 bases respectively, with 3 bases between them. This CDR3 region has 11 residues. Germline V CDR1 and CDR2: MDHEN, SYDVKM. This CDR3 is CASSSAYEQYF. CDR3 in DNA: TGTGCCAGCAGTTCCGCCTACGAGCAGTACTTC.

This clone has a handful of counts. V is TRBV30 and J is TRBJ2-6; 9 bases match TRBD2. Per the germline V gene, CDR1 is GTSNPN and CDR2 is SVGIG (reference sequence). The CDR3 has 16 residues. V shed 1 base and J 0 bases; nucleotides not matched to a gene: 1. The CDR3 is CAWSGLAVSGANVLTF. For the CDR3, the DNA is TGTGCCTGGAGTGGACTAGCGGTCTCTGGGGCCAACGTCCTGACTTTC.

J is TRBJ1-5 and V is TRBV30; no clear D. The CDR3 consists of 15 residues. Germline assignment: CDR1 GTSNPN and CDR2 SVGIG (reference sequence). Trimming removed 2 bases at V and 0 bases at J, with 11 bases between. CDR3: CAWSYGLYSNQPQHF. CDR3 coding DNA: TGTGCCTGGAGTTACGGACTTTATAGCAATCAGCCCCAGCATTTT.